This T cell receptor (beta chain) stems from a study of T-cell reconstitution after alpha-beta-depleted transplantation in children. Trimming cost V 5 bases and J 5 bases, with 15 bases left between them. This CDR3 has 14 residues. Germline CDR1 is LNHNV and CDR2 is YYDKDF (reference sequence). As it was prepared, the TCRbeta library received unique molecular identifiers. A single record per CDR3 protein comes from TCRdb applying MiXCR to the PCR reads. The sample has about 610,000 distinct CDR3 sequences; roughly 10% are singletons. The sample holds a few counts of this clonotype. The receptor comes from a human donor who donated a stem cell graft to a child with acute myeloid leukemia. The chain recombines TRBV15 with TRBJ2-5; D remains unclear. This sample comprised PBMCs from the stem cell graft donor, obtained from the stem cell graft. The CDR3 DNA reads TGTGCCACCAGCCCCTCCCGTTCCAGGGAGACCCAGTACTTC. Its protein product is CATSPSRSRETQYF.